This TCR beta chain emerged from a study of blood T cell repertoires in COVID-19. The CDR3 sequence is 16 residues long. Trimming removed 5 bases from V and 4 bases from J; junction bases left unmatched: 6. Germline lookup yields CDR1 SGHTA and CDR2 FQGNSA. Clones were read by immunoSEQ multiplex PCR, and TCRdb kept only the in-frame ones, dropping some. Among a few hundred thousand clones listed, about nine tenths were seen once. The source is a man aged 18 to 35 with active or convalescent COVID-19. Source material: peripheral blood. The rearrangement links TRBV7-2 to TRBJ2-1, with TRBD2 matching 12 bases. This chain's CDR3 is CASSTGTSGPYNEQFF. CDR3 DNA sequence: TGTGCCAGCAGCACTGGGACTAGCGGGCCTTACAATGAGCAGTTCTTC. The full variable domain, with the rest looked up from reference TRBV7-2 and TRBJ2-1, is GAGVSQSPSNKVTEKGKDVELRCDPISGHTALYWYRQSLGQGLEFLIYFQGNSAPDKSGLPSDRFSAERTGGSVSTLTIQRTQQEDSAVYLCASSTGTSGPYNEQFFGPGTRLTVL.